This paragraph reports one TCR beta chain. The CDR3 runs to 15 residues. The trim removed 4 bases at V and 4 bases at J, leaving 6 bases unmatched. Per germline, CDR1 KGHDR and CDR2 SFDVKD. In the original processing: Using reference gene primer amplification, nucleated cell counts were estimated. The method was immunoSEQ multiplex PCR; TCRdb's version includes in-frame clones alone and lacks a portion of them. V and J calls and clone size are copied from that table; D and trimming were computed from the DNA. The sample shows some 250,000 clones, 80% to 85% of them seen only once. This sample is drawn from a study of blood T cell repertoires in COVID-19. Whole-study context: Specimens from acute and convalescent COVID-19 originated in the United States, Italy and Spain. PBMCs, B-cell-depleted T cells, or T cells were the source of the cDNA or gDNA that made up the material.

Sequencing was done on a sample of peripheral blood. This receptor was taken from a man in his sixties with acute or convalescent COVID-19. This sequence joins TRBV24-1 and TRBJ2-1, with 7 bases matching TRBD1. DNA of the CDR3: TGTGCCACCAGTGACCCACGGGACAGTTACAATGAGCAGTTCTTC. Its translation is CATSDPRDSYNEQFF.